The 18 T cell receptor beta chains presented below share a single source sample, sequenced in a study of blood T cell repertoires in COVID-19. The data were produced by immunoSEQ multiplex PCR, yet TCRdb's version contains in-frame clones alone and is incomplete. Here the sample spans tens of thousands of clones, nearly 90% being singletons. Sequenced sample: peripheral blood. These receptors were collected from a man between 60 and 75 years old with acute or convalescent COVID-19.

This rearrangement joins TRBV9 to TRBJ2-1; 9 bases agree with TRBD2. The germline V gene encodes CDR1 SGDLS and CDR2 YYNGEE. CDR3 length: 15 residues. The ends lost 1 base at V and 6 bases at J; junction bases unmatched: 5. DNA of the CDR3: TGTGCCAGCAGCGTATCGCGGGGGGGTCCCAATGAGCAGTTCTTC. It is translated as CASSVSRGGPNEQFF.

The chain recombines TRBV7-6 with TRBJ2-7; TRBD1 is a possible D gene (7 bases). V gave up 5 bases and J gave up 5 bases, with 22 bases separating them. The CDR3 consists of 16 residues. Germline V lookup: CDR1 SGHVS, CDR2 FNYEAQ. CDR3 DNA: TGTGCCAGCAGCGCCAGGTCGGGGCAGGGGGGACACGAGCAGTACTTC. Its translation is CASSARSGQGGHEQYF.

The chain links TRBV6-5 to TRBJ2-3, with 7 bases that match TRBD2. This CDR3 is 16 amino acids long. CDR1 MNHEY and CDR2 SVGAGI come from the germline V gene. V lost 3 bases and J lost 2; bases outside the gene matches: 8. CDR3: CASSYGGDGLTDTQYF. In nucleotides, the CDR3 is TGTGCCAGCAGTTATGGGGGGGACGGACTCACAGATACGCAGTATTTT.

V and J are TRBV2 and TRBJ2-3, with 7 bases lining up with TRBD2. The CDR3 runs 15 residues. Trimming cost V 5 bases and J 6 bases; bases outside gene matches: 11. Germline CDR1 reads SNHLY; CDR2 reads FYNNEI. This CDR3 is CASSLGERGGDTQYF. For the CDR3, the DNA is TGTGCCAGCAGTCTCGGCGAGCGGGGTGGGGATACGCAGTATTTT.

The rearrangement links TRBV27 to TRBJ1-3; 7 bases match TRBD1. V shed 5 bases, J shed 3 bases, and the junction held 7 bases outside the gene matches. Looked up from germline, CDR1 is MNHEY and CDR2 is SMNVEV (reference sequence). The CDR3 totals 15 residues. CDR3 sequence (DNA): TGTGCCAGCAGTCTCGAGGGGGCGCGTGGAAACACCATATATTTT. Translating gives CASSLEGARGNTIYF.

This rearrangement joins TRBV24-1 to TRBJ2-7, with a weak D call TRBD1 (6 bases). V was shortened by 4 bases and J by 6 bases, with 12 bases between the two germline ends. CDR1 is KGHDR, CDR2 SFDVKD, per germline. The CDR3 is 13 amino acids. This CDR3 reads CATSDPGVSEQYF. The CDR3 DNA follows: TGTGCCACCAGTGACCCAGGGGTAAGCGAGCAGTACTTC.

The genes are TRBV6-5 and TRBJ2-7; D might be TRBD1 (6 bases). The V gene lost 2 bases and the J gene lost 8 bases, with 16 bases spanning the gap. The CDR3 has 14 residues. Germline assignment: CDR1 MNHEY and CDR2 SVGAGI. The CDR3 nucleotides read TGTGCCAGCAGTTACCGCAACACAGGGATCCAGCAGTACTTC. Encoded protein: CASSYRNTGIQQYF.

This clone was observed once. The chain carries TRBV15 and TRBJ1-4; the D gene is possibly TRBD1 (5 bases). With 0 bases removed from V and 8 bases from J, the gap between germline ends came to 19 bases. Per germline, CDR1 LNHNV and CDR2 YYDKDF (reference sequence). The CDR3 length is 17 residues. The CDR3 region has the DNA TGTGCCACCAGCAGAGAACCAGCTAACATTGCAGGGGAAAAACTGTTTTTT. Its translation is CATSREPANIAGEKLFF.

The CDR3 nucleotides are TGCGCCAGCAGCCAAGAGGACAGTGAAAAACTGTTTTTT. It specifies CASSQEDSEKLFF. The chain recombines TRBV4-1 with TRBJ1-4, with D maybe TRBD1 (6 bases). V was trimmed by 0 bases and J by 7 bases, leaving 6 bases between them. CDR1 and CDR2 from the germline V gene are MGHRA and YSYEKL. The CDR3 consists of 13 residues.

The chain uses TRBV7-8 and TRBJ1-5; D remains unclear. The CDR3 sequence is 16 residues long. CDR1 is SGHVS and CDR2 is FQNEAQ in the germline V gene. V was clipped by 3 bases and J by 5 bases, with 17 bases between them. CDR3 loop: CASSFIRSPSHQPQHF. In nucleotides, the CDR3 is TGTGCCAGCAGCTTTATCCGGTCCCCGTCGCATCAGCCCCAGCATTTT.

CDR3 loop: CASGLGQSSYNEQFF. CDR3 DNA: TGTGCTAGTGGTTTAGGACAAAGCTCCTACAATGAGCAGTTCTTC. The chain uses TRBV12-5 and TRBJ2-1; perhaps TRBD1 as D (5 bases). Germline V lookup: CDR1 LGHNT, CDR2 FRNRAP. The germline V and J ends were trimmed by 3 bases and 0 bases, with 9 bases remaining between them. This CDR3 comprises 15 residues. The whole variable domain, filled in from reference TRBV12-5 and TRBJ2-1, reads DARVTQTPRHKVTEMGQEVTMRCQPILGHNTVFWYRQTMMQGLELLAYFRNRAPLDDSGMPKDRFSAEMPDATLATLKIQPSEPRDSAVYFCASGLGQSSYNEQFFGPGTRLTVL.

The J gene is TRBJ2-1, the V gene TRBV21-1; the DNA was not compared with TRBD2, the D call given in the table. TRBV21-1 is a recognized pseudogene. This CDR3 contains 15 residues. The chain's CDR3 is CASSKASASDNEQFF. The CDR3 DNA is TGTGCCAGCAGCAAAGCTTCCGCCAGCGACAATGAGCAGTTCTTC.

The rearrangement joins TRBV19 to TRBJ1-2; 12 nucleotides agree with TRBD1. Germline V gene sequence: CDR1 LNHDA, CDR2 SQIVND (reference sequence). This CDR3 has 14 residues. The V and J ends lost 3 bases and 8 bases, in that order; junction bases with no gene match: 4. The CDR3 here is CASSIGTGGGGYTF. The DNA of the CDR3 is TGTGCCAGTAGTATTGGGACAGGGGGCGGCGGCTACACCTTC.

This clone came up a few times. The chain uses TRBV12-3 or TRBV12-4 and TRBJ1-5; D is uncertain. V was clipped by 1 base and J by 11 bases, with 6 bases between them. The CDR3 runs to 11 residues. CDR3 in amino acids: CASSLGSAQHF. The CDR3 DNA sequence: TGTGCCAGCAGTTTAGGCTCAGCCCAGCATTTT.

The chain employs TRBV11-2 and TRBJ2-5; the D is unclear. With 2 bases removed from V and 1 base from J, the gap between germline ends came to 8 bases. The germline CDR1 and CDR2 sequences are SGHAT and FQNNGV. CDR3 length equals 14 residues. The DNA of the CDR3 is TGTGCCAGCAGCTTAATCCGTCTCCAAGAGACCCAGTACTTC. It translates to CASSLIRLQETQYF.

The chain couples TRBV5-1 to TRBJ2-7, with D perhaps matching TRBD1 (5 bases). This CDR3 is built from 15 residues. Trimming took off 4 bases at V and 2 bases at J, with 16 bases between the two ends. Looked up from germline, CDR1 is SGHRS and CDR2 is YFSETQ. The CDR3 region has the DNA TGCGCCAGCAGCCCCGCCCCGACAGTGACCTACGAGCAGTACTTC. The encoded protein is CASSPAPTVTYEQYF.

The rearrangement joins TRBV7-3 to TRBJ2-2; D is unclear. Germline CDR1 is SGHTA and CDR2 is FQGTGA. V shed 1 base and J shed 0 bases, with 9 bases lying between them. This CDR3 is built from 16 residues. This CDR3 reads CASSLRRGANTGELFF. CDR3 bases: TGTGCCAGCAGCTTAAGAAGAGGAGCGAACACCGGGGAGCTGTTTTTT.

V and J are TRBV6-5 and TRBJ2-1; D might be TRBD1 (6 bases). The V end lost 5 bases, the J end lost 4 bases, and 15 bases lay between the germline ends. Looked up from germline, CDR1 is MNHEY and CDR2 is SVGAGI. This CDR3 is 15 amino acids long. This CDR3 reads CASSHRAVDYNEQFF. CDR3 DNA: TGTGCCAGCAGTCACAGGGCCGTGGATTACAATGAGCAGTTCTTC.